This TCR beta chain was obtained from a study of T cell repertoires in cytomegalovirus infection (dated by TCRdb to between 2018 and 2020). For the wider study: Donor HLA type was relevant to the analysis, because carriage of CMV infection together with the matching HLA type was indicated by public TCR beta signatures.

This clonotype was counted at least ten times. Its cognate antigen has yet to be identified. The sample holds no much larger clone one base away, and base qualities are not on file. For sequencing, an Illumina HiSeq 1500 was employed. TCRdb cleaned the public reads at Q25 with fastp, built clones with MiXCR and kept in-frame beta chains. Rows with one shared CDR3 protein collapse into an entry with the most common genes and DNA. The sample profile shows around 230,000 distinct CDR3 sequences; around 6.6% of them were found once. The ten largest clones capture 5.5% to 6.5% of the sample. The paper's findings and limits, for the study overall: The ex vivo response was dominated by HLA-C-restricted CMV-specific TCR beta clonotypes, which also provided the single most frequent clonotype in two of eight donors. In both this cohort and an independent roughly 400-donor cohort, the cumulative frequency of public TCR beta family members distinguished carriers of CMV infection plus the relevant HLA type.

The receptor's source is a human donor in good health (CMV status not recorded). Some clones in this sample may be carry-over from other donors' samples. Material for sequencing was PBMCs.

The CDR3 in this case is CASRLPSQGTQYF. The base sequence is TGTGCCAGCAGATTGCCCTCTCAGGGGACCCAGTACTTC. The rearrangement joined TRBV28 to TRBJ2-5; TRBD1 is possibly the D segment (5 matching bases). From a lookup of the germline V gene, CDR1 and CDR2 are MDHEN and SYDVKM. V loses 6 bases, J loses 7 bases, and the germline ends lie 15 bases apart. The CDR3 starts with the cysteine, ends with the phenylalanine, and has 13 residues. Here the CDR3 DNA is all that survives: 39 bases in frame from base 1.